Described below is a single T cell receptor beta chain sequence and its context. Its antigen is currently not known. Base qualities are not at hand, and no much larger clone is one base apart. Receptor amplification or capture employed the immunoSEQ multiplex PCR assay. RNA was extracted from all samples and reverse transcribed into cDNA as template for TCR sequencing. First-strand cDNA was synthesized using SuperScript III with a 2:1 mix of oligo-dT and random hexamers. A synthetic immune receptor repertoire was used to assess amplification bias, and residual bias was removed computationally. The study's own analysis went as follows. After raw reads were preprocessed to remove errors, the CDR3 was defined following IMGT conventions as running from the conserved cysteine to phenylalanine. Clonality was calculated as 1 minus Shannon entropy normalized by log2 of the number of productive unique TCRs. CD4 or CD8 identity of scalp clones was inferred by cross-referencing scalp TCRbeta sequences with sorted blood CD4 and CD8 repertoires. In its TCRdb copy, this immuneACCESS table keeps in-frame sequences only and misses some clones. Where compared with another copy, unresolved V genes explain less than half of these, and the others have no known cause. D and trimming come from the DNA, and the V and J calls and clone size come from that table. In this sample the table shows over 90,000 clones, 65% to 90% of which occur a single time. Clones ranked in the top ten supply 11% of the sample.

The treatment or condition label, read with the paper, signifies: oral pan-JAK inhibitor, 5-10 mg twice daily. Peripheral blood and lesional scalp punch biopsies were obtained from patients with alopecia areata. PBMCs were isolated by density centrifugation and stained for CD3, CD4 and CD8, after which CD4+ and CD8+ T cells were sorted on a FACSAria. This record comes from a study of CD8+ T cells in alopecia areata (dated by TCRdb to 2017 to 2018). Turning to the overall study: Treated patients were enrolled in an open-label pilot trial of oral tofacitinib at 5 to 10 mg twice daily for moderate-to-severe alopecia areata. Tofacitinib was administered for 6 to 18 months, and 6 months of follow-up off drug were then conducted to assess delayed response and recurrence. For the treated patients, the SALT score, which quantifies what percentage of scalp surface area is affected, served as the measure of disease severity. To study T cell clonal expansion in alopecia areata, the researchers applied high-throughput TCRbeta sequencing to both the C3H/HeJ mouse model and human patients. Human TCRbeta sequencing covered scalp tissue and sorted CD4+ and CD8+ peripheral blood T cells from patchy and totalis/universalis alopecia areata patients and healthy controls. Tofacitinib-treated patients had biopsies at baseline and at 4 and 24 weeks of treatment, with a later scalp biopsy in several patients. Scalp clonality was compared among normal scalp (n=4), patchy alopecia areata scalp (n=8), and alopecia totalis/universalis scalp (n=8). The RNA source kit depended on sample type: the PAXgene miRNA kit for fixed scalp, the miRNeasy kit for PBMCs, and the RNeasy kit for mouse skin. Amplification of TCRbeta CDR3 regions was done by immunoSEQ multiplex PCR using 35 Vbeta forward primers and 13 Jbeta reverse primers. What the authors observed across the whole study: Higher clonality and more expanded CD8+ clones were observed in lesional scalp than in normal scalp, particularly in alopecia totalis/universalis, a finding suggestive of antigenic drive. Scalp clonality and the number of expanded CD8+ clones among the top 100 scalp clones were significantly decreased by tofacitinib. TCR sequences shared between patients were less clear than in mice, possibly partly because of HLA diversity in the patient population. Many expanded lesional clones persisted in scalp and blood during tofacitinib treatment, which may partly explain relapse after stopping treatment. Because the treated cohort was small and had only one nonresponder, larger studies are needed to examine links between baseline CD8+ expansion and response. Unlike mouse skin, where gammadelta T cells dominate, normal human skin contains resident alphabeta T cells that get sequenced too, which complicates analysis of the scalp TCR repertoire.

Looking up the germline V gene yields CDR1 SNHLY and CDR2 FYNNEI. From the cysteine up to the phenylalanine, the CDR3 has a length of 11 residues. Only the CDR3 DNA is retained, 33 bases long and in frame from the first base. The junction carries 8 bases between V and J, which are trimmed by 7 bases and 8 bases respectively. This TCR was sampled from a human donor with alopecia areata. The chain was built from TRBV2 and TRBJ1-4, and TRBD1 may be the D gene, going by 6 matching bases. The specimen comprised CD8+ T cells sorted from blood, sampled at approximately week 30, from a patient treated with tofacitinib. The CDR3 amino acid sequence is: CASNRAEKLFF. The nucleotides read TGTGCCAGCAACAGGGCGGAAAAACTGTTTTTT.